This passage covers 12 T cell receptor beta chains from one sample sequenced in a study of T cell responses to AZD1222 COVID-19 vaccine (dated by TCRdb to the early 2020s). Sample time point, as interpreted from the label and publication: baseline before first vaccination. Libraries came from the immunoSEQ multiplex PCR assay. As stored in TCRdb, this immuneACCESS dataset retains in-frame rearrangements with V and J assigned. A fraction of the clones does not appear; measured against another copy, unresolved V genes explain less than half of the discrepancy, and the remainder lacks a known reason. The sample table lists around 87,000 clones, 85% to 90% of them with a count of one. The top ten constitute about 10% of the sample. Here the sequenced sample was peripheral blood, taken on day 0 of AZD1222 vaccination. All receptors derive from an adult in good health.

The CDR3 loop is CASSSGTGAEKLFF. In DNA, the CDR3 is TGTGCCAGCAGCTCCGGGACAGGGGCTGAAAAACTGTTTTTT. The chain carries TRBV6-1 and TRBJ1-4, with TRBD1 identical over 10 bases. The CDR3 totals 14 residues. Germline V gene lookup returns CDR1 MNHNS and CDR2 SASEGT. V lost 6 bases to trimming and J lost 7 bases; unmatched junction nucleotides: 5.

In regard to this clone: Other DNA sequences in this sample translate to the same CDR3. The chain combines TRBV2 with TRBJ1-2, with D possibly TRBD1 on 5 matching bases. The CDR3 loop spans 13 amino acids. CDR1 is SNHLY, CDR2 FYNNEI, per germline. V was pared by 2 bases and J by 1 base, with 5 bases between. Written as DNA, the CDR3 is TGTGCCAGCAGTGAACAGGGTAACTATGGCTACACCTTC. It encodes CASSEQGNYGYTF.

The chain combines TRBV7-2 with TRBJ2-3, with D perhaps TRBD1 (6 bases). V lost 5 bases to trimming and J lost 13 bases, with 19 bases between them. The length of the CDR3 is 13 residues. In germline, CDR1 is SGHTA, CDR2 FQGNSA. For the CDR3, the DNA is TGTGCCAGCAGCCTATCCTTCGGGGACAACAAGTATTTT. Its protein is CASSLSFGDNKYF. The entire variable domain, with the rest obtained from reference TRBV7-2 and TRBJ2-3, is as follows: GAGVSQSPSNKVTEKGKDVELRCDPISGHTALYWYRQSLGQGLEFLIYFQGNSAPDKSGLPSDRFSAERTGGSVSTLTIQRTQQEDSAVYLCASSLSFGDNKYFGPGTRLTVL.

As DNA, the CDR3 is TGTGCCAGCAGCGTAGCTACGGGGAGGGAGGAAAAACTGTTTTTT. Translation gives CASSVATGREEKLFF. V usage is TRBV9 and J usage is TRBJ1-4; D call uncertain. V was trimmed by 0 bases and J by 8 bases, leaving 14 bases between them. There are 15 residues in the CDR3. CDR1 is SGDLS and CDR2 is YYNGEE in the germline V gene.

The V and J genes are TRBV27 and TRBJ1-6, with D unresolved. The CDR3 contains 15 residues. Germline CDR1 MNHEY, CDR2 SMNVEV (reference sequence). The V end lost 4 bases, the J end lost 7 bases, and 14 bases lay between the germline ends. The CDR3 loop is CASSSGGFVNSPLHF. Here the CDR3 DNA reads TGTGCCAGCAGTTCTGGTGGATTCGTCAATTCACCCCTCCACTTT.

V and J are TRBV4-2 and TRBJ2-7; TRBD1 agrees at 9 bases. Germline-derived CDR1 and CDR2 are LGHNA and YNFKEQ. The CDR3 sequence is 14 residues long. With 2 bases clipped from V and 5 bases from J, the junction kept 4 bases outside the gene matches. The CDR3 spells CASSQPGTGNEQYF. The DNA for the CDR3 is TGTGCCAGCAGCCAACCCGGGACAGGGAACGAGCAGTACTTC.

The CDR3 coding sequence is TGTGCCAGCCTTTCAACGAGCTCCTACAATGAGCAGTTCTTC. Protein sequence: CASLSTSSYNEQFF. V gene TRBV6-5 combines with J gene TRBJ2-1; no firm D call. CDR3 size: 14 residues. Germline V lookup: CDR1 MNHEY, CDR2 SVGAGI. V dropped 8 bases and J dropped 0 bases, with 11 bases sitting between them.

The chain employs TRBV3-1 (or the pseudogene TRBV3-2) and TRBJ2-5, with 7 bases that match TRBD2. V lost 2 bases, J lost 4 bases, and 13 bases stayed unmatched. Germline loops: CDR1 LGHDT, CDR2 YNNKEL (reference sequence). The CDR3 length is 17 residues. The CDR3 nucleotides are TGTGCCAGCAGCCAATTGACCGGGAGGACGGGGGGAGAGACCCAGTACTTC. Translated: CASSQLTGRTGGETQYF.

The V and J genes are TRBV7-8 and TRBJ2-1; TRBD2 might be the D (6 bases). Trimming removed 0 bases at V and 7 bases at J, with 10 bases between. CDR3 length equals 14 residues. Germline values: CDR1 SGHVS, CDR2 FQNEAQ. Written as DNA, the CDR3 is TGTGCCAGCAGCTTAGCTGGGGGGACGAATGAGCAGTTCTTC. This codes for CASSLAGGTNEQFF.

The chain carries TRBV5-5 and TRBJ2-1; D may be TRBD2 (6 bases). Germline loops: CDR1 SGHKS, CDR2 YYEKEE (reference sequence). V lost 4 bases, J lost 3 bases, and 11 bases lay in between. The CDR3 has 14 amino acids. The CDR3 region is CASSGGLLYNEQFF. The CDR3 DNA follows: TGTGCCAGCAGCGGGGGACTCCTCTACAATGAGCAGTTCTTC.

V is TRBV2 and J is TRBJ2-3, with D possibly matching TRBD1 (5 bases). The germline V and J ends were trimmed by 2 bases and 3 bases, with 6 bases remaining between them. The length of the CDR3 is 13 residues. Germline CDR1 reads SNHLY; CDR2 reads FYNNEI. The CDR3 coding sequence is TGTGCCAGCAGTGAACGACAGACAGATACGCAGTATTTT. It translates to CASSERQTDTQYF.

The genes are TRBV28 and TRBJ1-2; TRBD1 is a possible D gene (6 bases). V lost 4 bases and J lost 8, with 14 bases in between. CDR1 MDHEN and CDR2 SYDVKM come from the germline V gene. CDR3 length equals 13 residues. The CDR3 reads CASSSTGKGGYTF. As DNA, the CDR3 is TGTGCCAGCAGTTCAACAGGGAAAGGCGGCTACACCTTC.